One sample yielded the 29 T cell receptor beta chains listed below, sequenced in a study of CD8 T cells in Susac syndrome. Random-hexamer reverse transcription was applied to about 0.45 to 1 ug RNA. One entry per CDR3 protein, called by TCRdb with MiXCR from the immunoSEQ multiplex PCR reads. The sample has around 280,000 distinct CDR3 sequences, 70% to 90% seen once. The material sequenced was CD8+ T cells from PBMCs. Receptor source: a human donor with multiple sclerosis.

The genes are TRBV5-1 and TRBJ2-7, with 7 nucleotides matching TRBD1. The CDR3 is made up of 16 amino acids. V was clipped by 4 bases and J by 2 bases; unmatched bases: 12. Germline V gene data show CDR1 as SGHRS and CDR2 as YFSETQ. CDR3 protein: CASSLDPPGQPYEQYF. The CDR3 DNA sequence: TGCGCCAGCAGCCTTGATCCCCCGGGACAGCCCTACGAGCAGTACTTC.

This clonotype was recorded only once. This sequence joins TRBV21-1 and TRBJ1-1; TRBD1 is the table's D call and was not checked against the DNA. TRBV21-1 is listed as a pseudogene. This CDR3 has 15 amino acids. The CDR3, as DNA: TGTGCCAGCAGCAAAGGAAAGGGGACCAACACTGAAGCTTTCTTT. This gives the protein CASSKGKGTNTEAFF.

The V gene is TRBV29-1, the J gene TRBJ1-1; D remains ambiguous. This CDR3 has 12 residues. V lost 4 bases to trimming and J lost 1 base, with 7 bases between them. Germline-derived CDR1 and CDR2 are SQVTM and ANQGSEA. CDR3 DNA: TGCAGCGTTGGTACCAGGAACACTGAAGCTTTCTTT. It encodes CSVGTRNTEAFF.

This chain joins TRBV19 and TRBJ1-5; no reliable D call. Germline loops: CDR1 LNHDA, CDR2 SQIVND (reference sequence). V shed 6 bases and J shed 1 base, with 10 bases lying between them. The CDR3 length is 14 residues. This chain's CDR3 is CASSLQRSNQPQHF. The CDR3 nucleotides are TGTGCCAGTAGCCTACAGAGGAGCAATCAGCCCCAGCATTTT.

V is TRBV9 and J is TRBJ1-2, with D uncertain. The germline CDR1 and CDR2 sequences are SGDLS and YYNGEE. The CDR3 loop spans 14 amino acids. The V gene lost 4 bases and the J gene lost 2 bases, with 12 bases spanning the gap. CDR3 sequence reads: CASSSGLGNYGYTF. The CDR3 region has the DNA TGTGCCAGCAGCTCAGGATTGGGGAACTATGGCTACACCTTC. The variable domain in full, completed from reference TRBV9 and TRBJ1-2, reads DSGVTQTPKHLITATGQRVTLRCSPRSGDLSVYWYQQSLDQGLQFLIQYYNGEERAKGNILERFSAQQFPDLHSELNLSSLELGDSALYFCASSSGLGNYGYTFGSGTRLTVV.

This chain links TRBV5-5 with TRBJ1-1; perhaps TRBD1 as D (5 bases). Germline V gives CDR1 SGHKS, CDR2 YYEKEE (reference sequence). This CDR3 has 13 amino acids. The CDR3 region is CAAGTDMNTEAFF. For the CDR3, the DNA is TGTGCAGCAGGGACGGACATGAACACTGAAGCTTTCTTT.

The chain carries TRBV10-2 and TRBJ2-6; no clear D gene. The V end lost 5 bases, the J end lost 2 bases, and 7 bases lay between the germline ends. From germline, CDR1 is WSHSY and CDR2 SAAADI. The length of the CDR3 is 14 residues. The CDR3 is CASSLSPGANVLTF. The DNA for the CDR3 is TGCGCCAGCAGTCTTTCACCTGGGGCCAACGTCCTGACTTTC.

The CDR3 loop reads CASGLTYFPYGYTF. CDR3 DNA sequence: TGTGCTAGTGGTTTAACGTACTTCCCCTATGGCTACACCTTC. The chain has TRBV12-5 and TRBJ1-2; D gene uncertain. CDR3 length: 14 amino acids. Trimming took off 3 bases at V and 4 bases at J, with 12 bases between the two ends. Germline CDR1 and CDR2: LGHNT and FRNRAP.

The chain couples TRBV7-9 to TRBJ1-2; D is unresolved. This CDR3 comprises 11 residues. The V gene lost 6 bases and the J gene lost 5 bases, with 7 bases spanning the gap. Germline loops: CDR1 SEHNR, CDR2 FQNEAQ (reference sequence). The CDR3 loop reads CASSWEYGYTF. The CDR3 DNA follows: TGTGCCAGCAGTTGGGAGTATGGCTACACCTTC.

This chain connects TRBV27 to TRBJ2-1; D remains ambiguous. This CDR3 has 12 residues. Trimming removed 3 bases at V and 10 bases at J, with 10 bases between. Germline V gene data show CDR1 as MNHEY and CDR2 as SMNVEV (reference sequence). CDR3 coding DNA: TGTGCCAGCAGTTTGACTGCGCGAGAGCAGTTCTTC. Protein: CASSLTAREQFF.

The CDR3 loop is CASSPPGLNEQFF. The CDR3 DNA follows: TGTGCCAGCAGCCCTCCAGGGCTCAATGAGCAGTTCTTC. This rearrangement joins TRBV6-1 to TRBJ2-1; D is perhaps TRBD1 (5 bases). The CDR3 totals 13 residues. V gave up 6 bases and J gave up 6 bases, with 12 bases separating them. Germline V lookup: CDR1 MNHNS, CDR2 SASEGT.

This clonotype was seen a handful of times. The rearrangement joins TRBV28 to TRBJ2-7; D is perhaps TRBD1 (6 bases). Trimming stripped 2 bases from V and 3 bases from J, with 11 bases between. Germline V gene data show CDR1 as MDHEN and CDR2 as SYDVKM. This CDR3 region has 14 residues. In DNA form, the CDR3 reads TGTGCCAGCAGTTTAGTGGGCAGGGGCTACGAGCAGTACTTC. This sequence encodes CASSLVGRGYEQYF.

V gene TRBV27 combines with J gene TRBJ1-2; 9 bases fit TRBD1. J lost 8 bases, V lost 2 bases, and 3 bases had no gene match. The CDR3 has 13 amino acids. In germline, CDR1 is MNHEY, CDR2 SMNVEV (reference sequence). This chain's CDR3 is CASSLTDRGGYTF. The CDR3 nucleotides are TGTGCCAGCAGTTTAACGGACAGGGGAGGCTACACCTTC.

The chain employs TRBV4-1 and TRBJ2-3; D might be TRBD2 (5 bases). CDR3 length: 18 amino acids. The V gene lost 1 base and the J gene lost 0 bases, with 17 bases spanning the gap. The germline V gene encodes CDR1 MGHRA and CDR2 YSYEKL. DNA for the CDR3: TGCGCCAGCAGCCAAGGCCCCTGGACGGAGGAAAGCACAGATACGCAGTATTTT. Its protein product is CASSQGPWTEESTDTQYF.

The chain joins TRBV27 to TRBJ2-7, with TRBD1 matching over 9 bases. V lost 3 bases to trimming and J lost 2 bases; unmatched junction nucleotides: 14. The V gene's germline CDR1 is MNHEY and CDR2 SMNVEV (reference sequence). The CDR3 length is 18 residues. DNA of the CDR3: TGTGCCAGCAGTTTGGGGGGACAGGGCAGATTGGCACCCTACGAGCAGTACTTC. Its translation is CASSLGGQGRLAPYEQYF.

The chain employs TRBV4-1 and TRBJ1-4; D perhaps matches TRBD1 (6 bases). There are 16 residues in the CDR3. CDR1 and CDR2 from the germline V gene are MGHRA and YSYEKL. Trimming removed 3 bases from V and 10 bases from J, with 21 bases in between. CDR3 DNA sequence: TGCGCCAGCAGCCAGGGAGGCGGGACTCAGGGGAGAAAACTGTTTTTT. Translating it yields CASSQGGGTQGRKLFF.

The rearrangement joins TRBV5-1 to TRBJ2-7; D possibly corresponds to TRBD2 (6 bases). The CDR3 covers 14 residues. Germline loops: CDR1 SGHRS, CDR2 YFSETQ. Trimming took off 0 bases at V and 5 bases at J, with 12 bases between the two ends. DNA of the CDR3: TGCGCCAGCAGCTTGGGGCGGACGGGAGACGAGCAGTACTTC. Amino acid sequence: CASSLGRTGDEQYF.

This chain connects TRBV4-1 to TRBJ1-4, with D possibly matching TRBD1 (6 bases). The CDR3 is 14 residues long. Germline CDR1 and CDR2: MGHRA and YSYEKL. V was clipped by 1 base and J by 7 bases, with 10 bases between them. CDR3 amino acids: CASSQARGAEKLFF. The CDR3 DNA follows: TGCGCCAGCAGCCAAGCCAGGGGCGCTGAAAAACTGTTTTTT.

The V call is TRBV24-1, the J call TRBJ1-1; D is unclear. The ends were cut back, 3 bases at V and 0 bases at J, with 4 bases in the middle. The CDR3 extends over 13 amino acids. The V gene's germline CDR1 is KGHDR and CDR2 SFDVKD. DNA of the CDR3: TGTGCCACCAGTGATCTAATGAACACTGAAGCTTTCTTT. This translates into CATSDLMNTEAFF.

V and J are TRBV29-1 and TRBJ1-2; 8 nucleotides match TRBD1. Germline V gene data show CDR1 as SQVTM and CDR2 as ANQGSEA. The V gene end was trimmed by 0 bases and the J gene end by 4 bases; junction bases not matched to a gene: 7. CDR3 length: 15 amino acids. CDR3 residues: CSVEDQQGVAYGYTF. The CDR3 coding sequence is TGCAGCGTTGAAGATCAACAGGGGGTAGCCTATGGCTACACCTTC.

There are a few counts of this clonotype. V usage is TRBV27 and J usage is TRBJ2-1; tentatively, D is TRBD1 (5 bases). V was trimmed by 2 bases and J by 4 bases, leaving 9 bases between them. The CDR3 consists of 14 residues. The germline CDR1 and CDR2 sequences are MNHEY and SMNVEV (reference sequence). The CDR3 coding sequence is TGTGCCAGCAGTTTAAGGGGCCCGTACAATGAGCAGTTCTTC. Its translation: CASSLRGPYNEQFF.

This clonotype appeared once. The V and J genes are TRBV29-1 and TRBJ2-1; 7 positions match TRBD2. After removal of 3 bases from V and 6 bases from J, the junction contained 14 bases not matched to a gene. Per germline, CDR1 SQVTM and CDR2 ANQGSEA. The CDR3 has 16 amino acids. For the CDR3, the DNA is TGCAGCGTTGATTTCTCCTCTAGCGGAGCTTTCAATGAGCAGTTCTTC. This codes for CSVDFSSSGAFNEQFF.

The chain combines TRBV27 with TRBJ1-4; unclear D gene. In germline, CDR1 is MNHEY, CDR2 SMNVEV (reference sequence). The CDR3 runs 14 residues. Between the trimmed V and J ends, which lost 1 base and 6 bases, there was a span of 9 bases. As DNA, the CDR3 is TGTGCCAGCAGTTTATACCGGTCGGATGAAAAACTGTTTTTT. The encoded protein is CASSLYRSDEKLFF. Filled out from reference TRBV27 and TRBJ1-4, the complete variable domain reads EAQVTQNPRYLITVTGKKLTVTCSQNMNHEYMSWYRQDPGLGLRQIYYSMNVEVTDKGDVPEGYKVSRKEKRNFPLILESPSPNQTSLYFCASSLYRSDEKLFFGSGTQLSVL.

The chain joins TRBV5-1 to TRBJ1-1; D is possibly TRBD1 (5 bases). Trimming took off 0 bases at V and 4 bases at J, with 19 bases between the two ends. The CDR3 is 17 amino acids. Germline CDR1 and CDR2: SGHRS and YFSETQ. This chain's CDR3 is CASSLEKSSQGGTEAFF. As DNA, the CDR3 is TGCGCCAGCAGCTTGGAAAAATCATCCCAGGGAGGCACTGAAGCTTTCTTT. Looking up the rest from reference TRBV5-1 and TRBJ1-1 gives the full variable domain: KAGVTQTPRYLIKTRGQQVTLSCSPISGHRSVSWYQQTPGQGLQFLFEYFSETQRNKGNFPGRFSGRQFSNSRSEMNVSTLELGDSALYLCASSLEKSSQGGTEAFFGQGTRLTVV.

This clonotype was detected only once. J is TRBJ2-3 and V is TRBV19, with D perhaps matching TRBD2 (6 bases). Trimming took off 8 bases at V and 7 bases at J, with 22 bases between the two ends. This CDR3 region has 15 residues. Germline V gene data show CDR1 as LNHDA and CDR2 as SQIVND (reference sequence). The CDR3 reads CASVSGTEDEHTQYF. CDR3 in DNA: TGTGCCAGTGTTTCCGGGACTGAGGACGAACATACGCAGTATTTT.

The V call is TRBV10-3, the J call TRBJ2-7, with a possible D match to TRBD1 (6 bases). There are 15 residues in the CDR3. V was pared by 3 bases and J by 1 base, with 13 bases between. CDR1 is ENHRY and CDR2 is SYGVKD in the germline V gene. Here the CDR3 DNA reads TGTGCCATCAGTGACTCTGACAGGACGTCCTACGAGCAGTACTTC. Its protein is CAISDSDRTSYEQYF.

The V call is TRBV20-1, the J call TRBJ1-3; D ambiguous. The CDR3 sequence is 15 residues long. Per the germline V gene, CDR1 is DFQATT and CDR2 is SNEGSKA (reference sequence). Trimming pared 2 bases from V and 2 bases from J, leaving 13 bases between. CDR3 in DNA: TGCAGTGCTAGATACCTTGGTCATCCTGGAAACACCATATATTTT. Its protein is CSARYLGHPGNTIYF.

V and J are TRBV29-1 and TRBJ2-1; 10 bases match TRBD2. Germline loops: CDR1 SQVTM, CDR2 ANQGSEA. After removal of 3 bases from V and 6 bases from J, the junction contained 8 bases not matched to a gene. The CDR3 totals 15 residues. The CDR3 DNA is TGCAGCGTTGAGGGGGGGACTAGCGAGGCCAATGAGCAGTTCTTC. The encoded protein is CSVEGGTSEANEQFF.

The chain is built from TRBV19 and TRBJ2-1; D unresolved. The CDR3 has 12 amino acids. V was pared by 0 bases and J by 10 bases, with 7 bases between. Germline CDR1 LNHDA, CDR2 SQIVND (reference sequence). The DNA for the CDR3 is TGTGCCAGTAGTATAGAATTCAGGGAGCAGTTCTTC. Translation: CASSIEFREQFF.